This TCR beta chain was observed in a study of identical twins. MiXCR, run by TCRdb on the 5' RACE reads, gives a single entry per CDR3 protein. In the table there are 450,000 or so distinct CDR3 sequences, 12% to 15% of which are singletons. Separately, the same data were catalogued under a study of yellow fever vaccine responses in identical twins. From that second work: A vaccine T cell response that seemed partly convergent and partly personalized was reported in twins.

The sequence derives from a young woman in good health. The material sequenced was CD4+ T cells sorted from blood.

The CDR3 reads CASTPGNTFSTDTQYF. The CDR3 nucleotides read TGTGCCAGCACCCCTGGCAATACCTTTAGCACAGATACGCAGTATTTT. The chain combines TRBV7-9 with TRBJ2-3; D gene uncertain. Looked up from germline, CDR1 is SEHNR and CDR2 is FQNEAQ (reference sequence). Between the trimmed V and J ends, which lost 7 bases and 0 bases, there was a span of 17 bases. The CDR3 is 16 residues long.